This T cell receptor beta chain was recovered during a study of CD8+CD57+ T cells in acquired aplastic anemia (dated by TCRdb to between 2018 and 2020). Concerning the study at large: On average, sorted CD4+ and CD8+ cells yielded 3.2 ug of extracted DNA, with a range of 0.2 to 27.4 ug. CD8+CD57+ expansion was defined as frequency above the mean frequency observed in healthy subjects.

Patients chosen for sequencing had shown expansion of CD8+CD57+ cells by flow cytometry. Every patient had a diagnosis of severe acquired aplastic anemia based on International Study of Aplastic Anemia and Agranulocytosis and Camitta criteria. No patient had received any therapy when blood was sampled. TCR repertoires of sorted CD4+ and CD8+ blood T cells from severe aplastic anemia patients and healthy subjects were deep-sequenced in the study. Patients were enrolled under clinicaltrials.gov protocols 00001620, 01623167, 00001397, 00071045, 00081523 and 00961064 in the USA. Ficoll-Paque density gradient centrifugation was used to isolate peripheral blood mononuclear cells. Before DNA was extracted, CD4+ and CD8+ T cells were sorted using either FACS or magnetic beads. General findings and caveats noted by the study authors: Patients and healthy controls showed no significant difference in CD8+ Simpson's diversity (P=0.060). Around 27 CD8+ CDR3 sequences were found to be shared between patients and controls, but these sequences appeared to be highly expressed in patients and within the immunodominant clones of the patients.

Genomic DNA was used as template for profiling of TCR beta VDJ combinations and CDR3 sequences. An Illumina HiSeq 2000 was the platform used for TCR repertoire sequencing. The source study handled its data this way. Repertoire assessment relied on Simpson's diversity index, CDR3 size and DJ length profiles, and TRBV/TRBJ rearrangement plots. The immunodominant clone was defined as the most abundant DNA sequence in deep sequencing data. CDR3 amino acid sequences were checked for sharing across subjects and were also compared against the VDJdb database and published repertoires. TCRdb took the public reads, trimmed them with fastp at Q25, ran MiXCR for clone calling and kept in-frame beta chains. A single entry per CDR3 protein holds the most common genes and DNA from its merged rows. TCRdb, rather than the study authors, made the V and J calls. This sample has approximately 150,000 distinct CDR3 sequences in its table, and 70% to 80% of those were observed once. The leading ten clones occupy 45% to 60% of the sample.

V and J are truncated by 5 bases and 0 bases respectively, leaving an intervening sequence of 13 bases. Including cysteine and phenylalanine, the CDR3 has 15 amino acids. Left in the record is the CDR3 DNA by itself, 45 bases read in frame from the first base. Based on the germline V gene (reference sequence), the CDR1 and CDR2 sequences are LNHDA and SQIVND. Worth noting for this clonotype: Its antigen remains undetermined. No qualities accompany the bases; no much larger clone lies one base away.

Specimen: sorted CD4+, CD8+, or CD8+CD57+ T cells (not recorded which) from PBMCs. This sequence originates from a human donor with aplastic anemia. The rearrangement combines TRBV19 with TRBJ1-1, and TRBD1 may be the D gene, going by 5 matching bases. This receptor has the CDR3 CASSLSRTLNTEAFF. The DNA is TGTGCCAGTAGTCTCTCGAGGACATTGAACACTGAAGCTTTCTTT.